This T cell receptor beta chain was observed in a study of blood T cell repertoires in COVID-19. The overall study: Samples taken during acute and convalescent COVID-19 were collected in the United States, Italy and Spain. Sources were T cells, B-cell-depleted T cells, or PBMCs; the material itself was cDNA or gDNA.

Per the authors' pipeline: From reference gene primer amplification, estimates of nucleated cell counts were derived. The repertoire was sequenced with immunoSEQ multiplex PCR; TCRdb's copy has only in-frame clones and lacks some. The V and J calls and the clone size are those of that table, but D and trimming were determined from the DNA. The sample carries some 200,000 clones, around four fifths recorded once. The germline gives CDR1 SGHRS, CDR2 YFSETQ. V lost 5 bases, J lost 6 bases, and 13 bases lay in between. The CDR3 totals 13 residues. This clonotype was sampled from an elderly woman with active or convalescent COVID-19. The rearrangement joins TRBV5-1 to TRBJ2-3; perhaps TRBD2 as D (6 bases). Sequencing was performed on peripheral blood. The CDR3 loop reads CASRPGAQDTQYF. For the CDR3, the DNA is TGCGCCAGCAGGCCGGGAGCGCAGGATACGCAGTATTTT. Filled out from reference TRBV5-1 and TRBJ2-3, the complete variable domain reads KAGVTQTPRYLIKTRGQQVTLSCSPISGHRSVSWYQQTPGQGLQFLFEYFSETQRNKGNFPGRFSGRQFSNSRSEMNVSTLELGDSALYLCASRPGAQDTQYFGPGTRLTVL.